These 9 T cell receptor beta chains were sequenced from one sample in a study of CD4 T cells in relation to SARS-CoV-2 and coronaviruses. Clones were read by immunoSEQ multiplex PCR, and TCRdb kept only the in-frame ones, dropping some. The sample yields roughly 30,000 clones, 60% to 85% seen once. Unexposed donor CD4+ T cells date from 2011-2018, before the COVID-19 pandemic. The cells were cultured for approximately ten days before CD4+ T cells were isolated. The antigens of these receptors remain unknown. What was sequenced was CD4+ T cells from PBMCs, cultured in vitro. These receptors all stem from a human donor in good health.

The chain is built from TRBV5-1 and TRBJ1-1, with 8 positions matching TRBD1. Looked up from germline, CDR1 is SGHRS and CDR2 is YFSETQ. This CDR3 contains 15 residues. The J segment lost 8 bases and the V segment lost 0 bases, leaving 9 bases of the junction unmatched. The CDR3 loop is CASSLGGGQDQEAFF. The CDR3 DNA sequence: TGCGCCAGCAGCTTGGGGGGGGGACAGGACCAAGAAGCTTTCTTT.

This chain joins TRBV7-4 and TRBJ2-3, with 9 bases lining up with TRBD2. V was pared by 2 bases and J by 3 bases, with 3 bases of the junction left unmatched. Germline CDR1 and CDR2: SGHVT and SQSDAQ. The CDR3 consists of 15 residues. The CDR3 is CASSLNSGSTDTQYF. For the CDR3, the DNA is TGTGCCAGCAGCTTAAATAGCGGGAGTACAGATACGCAGTATTTT.

In its sample, this clone was seen once. J is TRBJ1-2 and V is TRBV6-4; no clear D gene. This CDR3 is 16 amino acids long. V was clipped by 2 bases and J by 8 bases, with 21 bases between them. Germline V gene lookup returns CDR1 MRHNA and CDR2 SNTAGT. The CDR3 loop reads CASSDTFKLAKGGYTF. In DNA, the CDR3 is TGTGCCAGCAGTGACACATTCAAGCTAGCGAAGGGCGGCTACACCTTC.

This rearrangement joins TRBV27 to TRBJ1-1; D perhaps matches TRBD1 (5 bases). The germline CDR1 and CDR2 sequences are MNHEY and SMNVEV (reference sequence). Trimming removed 7 bases at V and 7 bases at J, with 13 bases between. This CDR3 is 12 amino acids long. CDR3 region: CASTRGVGEAFF. CDR3 coding DNA: TGTGCCAGCACCCGGGGCGTCGGTGAAGCTTTCTTT.

The CDR3 reads CASSNRQPQETQYF. The DNA for the CDR3 is TGTGCCAGTAGTAATCGGCAGCCCCAGGAGACCCAGTACTTC. The chain combines TRBV19 with TRBJ2-5; D uncertain. Trimming pared 4 bases from V and 5 bases from J, leaving 14 bases between. The V gene's germline CDR1 is LNHDA and CDR2 SQIVND (reference sequence). The length of the CDR3 is 14 residues.

In its sample, this clone was seen a few times. The CDR3 sequence is CASPGRGEQFF. The CDR3 bases are TGTGCCAGCCCCGGTCGCGGTGAGCAGTTCTTC. The rearrangement joins TRBV5-4 to TRBJ2-1; unclear D gene. Germline CDR1 is SGHNT and CDR2 is YYREEE (reference sequence). The V gene lost 7 bases and the J gene lost 9 bases, with 11 bases spanning the gap. The CDR3 spans 11 residues.

This clone turned up a few times. V and J are TRBV5-1 and TRBJ2-2, with 11 bases aligning to TRBD1. V was pared by 4 bases and J by 7 bases, with 6 bases of the junction left unmatched. The CDR3 is 15 amino acids. From germline, CDR1 is SGHRS and CDR2 YFSETQ. The CDR3 here is CASSNRTGGNGELFF. In DNA form, the CDR3 reads TGCGCCAGCAGCAACCGGACAGGGGGCAACGGGGAGCTGTTTTTT.

The J gene is TRBJ2-2, the V gene TRBV7-9; TRBD2 aligns across 8 bases. V shed 1 base and J 3 bases; nucleotides not matched to a gene: 7. The germline gives CDR1 SEHNR, CDR2 FQNEAQ (reference sequence). This CDR3 spans 17 amino acids. The CDR3 sequence: CASSLDLIAGHTGELFF. CDR3 in DNA: TGTGCCAGCAGCTTAGATCTCATAGCGGGACACACCGGGGAGCTGTTTTTT.

The genes are TRBV6-2 or TRBV6-3 and TRBJ2-7; D not certain. Trimming left V 4 bases short and J 3 bases short, with 13 bases between. The CDR3 has 14 amino acids. In germline, CDR1 is MNHEY, CDR2 SVGEGT. Here the CDR3 DNA reads TGTGCCAGCAGTTTCTCCCCGTTTGGCTACGAGCAGTACTTC. Protein product: CASSFSPFGYEQYF.